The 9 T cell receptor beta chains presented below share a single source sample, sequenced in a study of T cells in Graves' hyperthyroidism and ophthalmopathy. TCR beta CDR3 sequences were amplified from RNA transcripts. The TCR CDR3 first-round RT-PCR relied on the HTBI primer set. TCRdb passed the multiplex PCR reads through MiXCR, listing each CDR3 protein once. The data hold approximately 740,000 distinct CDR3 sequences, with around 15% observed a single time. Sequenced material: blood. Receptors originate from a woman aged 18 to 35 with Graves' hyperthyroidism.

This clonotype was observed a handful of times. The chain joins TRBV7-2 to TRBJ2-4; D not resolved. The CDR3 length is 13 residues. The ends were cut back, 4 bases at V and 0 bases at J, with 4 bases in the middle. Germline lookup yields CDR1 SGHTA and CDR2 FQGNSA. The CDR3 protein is CASSSPAKNIQYF. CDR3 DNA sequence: TGTGCCAGCAGCTCCCCAGCCAAAAACATTCAGTACTTC.

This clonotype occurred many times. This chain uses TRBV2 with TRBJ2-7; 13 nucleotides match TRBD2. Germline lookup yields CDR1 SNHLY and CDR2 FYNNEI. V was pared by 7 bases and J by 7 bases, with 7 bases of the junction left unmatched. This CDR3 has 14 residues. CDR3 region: CASKGTSGTGEQYF. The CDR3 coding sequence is TGTGCCAGCAAAGGGACTAGCGGGACGGGTGAGCAGTACTTC.

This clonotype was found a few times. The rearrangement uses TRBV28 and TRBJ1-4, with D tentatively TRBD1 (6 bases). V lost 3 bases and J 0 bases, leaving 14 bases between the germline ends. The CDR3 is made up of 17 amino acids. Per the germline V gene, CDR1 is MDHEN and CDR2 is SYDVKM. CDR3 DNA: TGTGCCAGCAGTTTGGGGGCGCGTCGGACAACTAATGAAAAACTGTTTTTT. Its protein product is CASSLGARRTTNEKLFF. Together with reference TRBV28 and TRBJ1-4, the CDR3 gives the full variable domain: DVKVTQSSRYLVKRTGEKVFLECVQDMDHENMFWYRQDPGLGLRLIYFSYDVKMKEKGDIPEGYSVSREKKERFSLILESASTNQTSMYLCASSLGARRTTNEKLFFGSGTQLSVL.

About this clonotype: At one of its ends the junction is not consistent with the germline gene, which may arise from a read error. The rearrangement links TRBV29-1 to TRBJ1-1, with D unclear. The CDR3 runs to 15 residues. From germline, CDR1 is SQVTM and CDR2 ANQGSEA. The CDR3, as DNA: TGCAGCATTGAAGATCCAACGGTAAAGGGCACTGAAGCTTTCTTT. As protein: CSIEDPTVKGTEAFF. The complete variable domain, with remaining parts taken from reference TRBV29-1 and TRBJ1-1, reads SAVISQKPSRDICQRGTSLTIQCQVDSQVTMMFWYRQQPGQSLTLIATANQGSEATYESGFVIDKFPISRPNLTFSTLTVSNMSPEDSSIYLCSIEDPTVKGTEAFFGQGTRLTVV.

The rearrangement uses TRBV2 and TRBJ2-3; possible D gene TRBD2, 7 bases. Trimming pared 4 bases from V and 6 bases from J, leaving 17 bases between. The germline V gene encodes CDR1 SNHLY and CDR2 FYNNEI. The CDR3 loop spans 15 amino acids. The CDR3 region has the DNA TGTGCCAGCAGTGGGGGGGGGGCTATGGCGGATACGCAGTATTTT. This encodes CASSGGGAMADTQYF.

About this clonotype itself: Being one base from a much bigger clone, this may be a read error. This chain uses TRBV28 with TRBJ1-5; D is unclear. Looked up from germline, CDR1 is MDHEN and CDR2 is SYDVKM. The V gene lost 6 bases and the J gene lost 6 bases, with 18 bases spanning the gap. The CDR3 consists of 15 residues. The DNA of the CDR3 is TGTGCCAGCAGACTGGCTTCTAAAGTTCCTCAGCCCCAGCATTTT. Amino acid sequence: CASRLASKVPQPQHF.

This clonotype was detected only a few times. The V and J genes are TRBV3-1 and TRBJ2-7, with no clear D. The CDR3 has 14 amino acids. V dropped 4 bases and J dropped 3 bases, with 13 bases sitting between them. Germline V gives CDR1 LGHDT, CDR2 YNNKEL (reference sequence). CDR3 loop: CASSPLGSLYEQYF. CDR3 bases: TGTGCCAGCAGCCCTCTAGGCTCCCTCTACGAGCAGTACTTC.

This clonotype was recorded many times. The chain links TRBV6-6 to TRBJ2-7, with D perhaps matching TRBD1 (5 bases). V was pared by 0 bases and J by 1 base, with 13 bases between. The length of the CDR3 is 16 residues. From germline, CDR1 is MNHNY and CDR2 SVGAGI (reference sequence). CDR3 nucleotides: TGTGCCAGCAGTTACTCGTCGGCAGGGTGGTCCTACGAGCAGTACTTC. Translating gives CASSYSSAGWSYEQYF.

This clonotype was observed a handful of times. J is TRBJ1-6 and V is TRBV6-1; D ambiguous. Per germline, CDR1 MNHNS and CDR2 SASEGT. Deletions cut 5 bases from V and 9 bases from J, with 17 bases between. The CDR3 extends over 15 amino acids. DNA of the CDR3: TGTGCCAGCAGTATGGACCTCTCGTTGGGTTCACCCCTCCACTTT. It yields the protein CASSMDLSLGSPLHF.